This entry concerns a single T cell receptor beta chain. Its antigen is as yet unknown. The record originates from a study of shared clonotypes between healthy human individuals. The overall study: Donors consisted of two women and three men between 18 and 49. A donor's plate count was three for CD4 naive and three for CD4 memory; CD8 naive had two and CD8 memory one.

General observations from the study: The authors sampled blood alone, and tissue repertoires likely differ. The naive CD4 repertoires of several donors were compared, and around 4.9% of clonotypes were shared.

Terminally differentiated effector memory CD45RA+ cells were excluded by CCR7 positive selection of CD45RO-negative cells. TCRdb's table, derived via immunoSEQ multiplex PCR, lists solely in-frame clones and lacks some. The sample includes about 1,800,000 clones, roughly 94% seen only once; the top ten take around 1.2%. Per germline, CDR1 MNHEY and CDR2 SMNVEV (reference sequence). This CDR3 is built from 14 residues. Trimming stripped 5 bases from V and 5 bases from J, with 15 bases between. J is TRBJ2-5 and V is TRBV27; weak D call: TRBD1 (6 bases). The sequencing input was naive CD8+ T cells sorted from blood. This TCR came from a man younger than 35 in good health. CDR3 DNA: TGTGCCAGCAGTCCCACCCAGGGGTGGGAGACCCAGTACTTC. Its protein product is CASSPTQGWETQYF.